These T cell receptor beta chains were read from a single sample in a study of T cell repertoires in cytomegalovirus infection. MiXCR was run by TCRdb on the reads, yielding one entry per CDR3 protein. The sample consists of under 100,000 distinct CDR3 sequences, approximately 3.7% of them appearing once. Sequencing was done on a sample of PBMCs. These receptors all stem from a human donor in good health (CMV status not recorded). Some clones in this sample may be carry-over from other donors' samples. Both conserved end residues are part of each CDR3. Each record gives: V gene, clone size, J gene, D gene, CDR3 DNA, CDR3 protein. D genes are given only for firm matches. Not all rows give a size; the values are once, few, many and, for expanded clones, a class.

V: TRBV20-1; size: many; J: TRBJ2-1; D: TRBD2; DNA: TGCAGTGCTGGAGAAAAGCGGGGGGCGCACAATGAGCAGTTCTTC; CDR3: CSAGEKRGAHNEQFF
V: TRBV11-2; size: many; J: TRBJ1-6; D: NA; DNA: TGTGCCAGCAGCTTATGGTCAATCGATTCACCCCTCCACTTT; CDR3: CASSLWSIDSPLHF
V: TRBV7-2; size: many; J: TRBJ2-5; D: NA; DNA: TGTGCCAGCAGCTTAAGGACCGGAGAGGGGACCCAGTACTTC; CDR3: CASSLRTGEGTQYF
V: TRBV7-9; size: many; J: TRBJ1-1; D: NA; DNA: TGTGCCAGCAGCTTAACGGGATCGGCTGAAGCTTTCTTT; CDR3: CASSLTGSAEAFF
V: TRBV7-2; size: many; J: TRBJ2-3; D: TRBD2; DNA: TGTGCCAGCAGCTTAAGACTAGCGGGGACTAGCACAGATACGCAGTATTTT; CDR3: CASSLRLAGTSTDTQYF
V: TRBV14; size: NA; J: TRBJ1-6; D: NA; DNA: TGTGCCAGCAGCCAATTAGGTTCCCATAATTCACCCCTCCACTTT; CDR3: CASSQLGSHNSPLHF
V: TRBV12-3/TRBV12-4; size: many; J: TRBJ1-1; D: NA; DNA: TGTGCCAGCAGTAGCGGGGGGAGAACTGAAGCTTTCTTT; CDR3: CASSSGGRTEAFF
V: TRBV14; size: many; J: TRBJ2-1; D: TRBD2; DNA: TGTGCCAGCAGCCAAGATCGGTTAGCGGGGGGACTATACAATGAGCAGTTCTTC; CDR3: CASSQDRLAGGLYNEQFF
V: TRBV7-2; size: many; J: TRBJ1-1; D: NA; DNA: TGTGCCAGCAGCTCGGGACCGACCACCTACAAGGCTGAAGCTTTCTTT; CDR3: CASSSGPTTYKAEAFF
V: TRBV12-3/TRBV12-4; size: many; J: TRBJ2-2; D: NA; DNA: TGTGCCAGCAGCCTTAACGACGGGGAGCTGTTTTTT; CDR3: CASSLNDGELFF
V: TRBV5-1; size: many; J: TRBJ2-5; D: TRBD1; DNA: TGCGCCAGCAGCTCCGACCCGACAGGGGGGGAGACCCAGTACTTC; CDR3: CASSSDPTGGETQYF
V: TRBV4-1; size: many; J: TRBJ1-6; D: NA; DNA: TGCGCCAGCAGCCAAGCCTGGGAGGGATTCGATTCACCCCTCCACTTT; CDR3: CASSQAWEGFDSPLHF
V: TRBV4-2; size: many; J: TRBJ2-1; D: TRBD1; DNA: TGTGCCAGCAGCCCCCAGGACAGGAACAATGAGCAGTTCTTC; CDR3: CASSPQDRNNEQFF
V: TRBV10-2; size: many; J: TRBJ1-2; D: NA; DNA: TGCGCCAGCAATAGGGAAGGGAACTATGGCTACACCTTC; CDR3: CASNREGNYGYTF
V: TRBV28; size: many; J: TRBJ2-1; D: TRBD2; DNA: TGTGCCAGCAGTCCCTCGGGGTGGGCGGGGGGCTCGAGCTCCTACAATGAGCAGTTCTTC; CDR3: CASSPSGWAGGSSSYNEQFF
V: TRBV12-3/TRBV12-4; size: many; J: TRBJ2-5; D: NA; DNA: TGTGCCAGCGCATCGGGGCAAGAGACCCAGTACTTC; CDR3: CASASGQETQYF
V: TRBV7-8; size: many; J: TRBJ2-5; D: NA; DNA: TGTGCCAGCAGCTTAGCTCCAGGAGTAGGGGCCCAGTACTTC; CDR3: CASSLAPGVGAQYF
V: TRBV6-2/TRBV6-3; size: many; J: TRBJ1-4; D: NA; DNA: TGTGCCAGCAGTCCGCCTCCTGTCAGAACTAATGAAAAACTGTTTTTT; CDR3: CASSPPPVRTNEKLFF
V: TRBV20-1; size: many; J: TRBJ1-1; D: TRBD1; DNA: TGCAGTGCCGGGACAGTGAACACTGAAGCTTTCTTT; CDR3: CSAGTVNTEAFF
V: TRBV7-2; size: many; J: TRBJ2-7; D: TRBD2; DNA: TGTGCCAGCAGCCTCATGGGACTAGCGGGTATTGAGCAGTACTTC; CDR3: CASSLMGLAGIEQYF
V: TRBV7-2; size: many; J: TRBJ2-5; D: NA; DNA: TGTGCCAGCAGCCGAGACCGCGGGCGCGTGGAGACCCAGTACTTC; CDR3: CASSRDRGRVETQYF
V: TRBV28; size: many; J: TRBJ2-3; D: NA; DNA: TGTGCCAGCAGCGCTGGCACAGATACGCAGTATTTT; CDR3: CASSAGTDTQYF
V: TRBV10-3; size: many; J: TRBJ2-5; D: NA; DNA: TGTGCCATCAGTCTAGGGGCACAAGAGACCCAGTACTTC; CDR3: CAISLGAQETQYF
V: TRBV7-9; size: many; J: TRBJ2-7; D: NA; DNA: TGTGCCAGCAGCCGGGGACTGGACAGGTTCGGTGAGGAGCAGTACTTC; CDR3: CASSRGLDRFGEEQYF
V: TRBV19; size: many; J: TRBJ2-7; D: TRBD1; DNA: TGTGCCAGTAGCCGGGACAGGGGCGCGATGGAGCAGTACTTC; CDR3: CASSRDRGAMEQYF
V: TRBV15; size: many; J: TRBJ1-2; D: NA; DNA: TGTGCCACCCGGAGTGGGGGGGACCCTTATGGCTACACCTTC; CDR3: CATRSGGDPYGYTF
V: TRBV28; size: many; J: TRBJ1-1; D: NA; DNA: TGTGCCAGCAGTACCCGGGGCAGGAACACTGAAGCTTTCTTT; CDR3: CASSTRGRNTEAFF
V: TRBV10-3; size: many; J: TRBJ2-3; D: NA; DNA: TGTGCCATCAGTGAGGAAAGGGTAGATACGCAGTATTTT; CDR3: CAISEERVDTQYF
V: TRBV4-1; size: many; J: TRBJ1-1; D: TRBD1; DNA: TGCGCCAGCAGCCAAGGATCAGGGGGCAGGAGCACTGAAGCTTTCTTT; CDR3: CASSQGSGGRSTEAFF
V: TRBV7-2; size: many; J: TRBJ2-3; D: NA; DNA: TGTGCCAGCAGCCTGGACCGACTAGGCACAGATACGCAGTATTTT; CDR3: CASSLDRLGTDTQYF
V: TRBV10-3; size: many; J: TRBJ1-2; D: NA; DNA: TGTGCCATCAGTGGCGGGTTGGAGGATGGCTACACCTTC; CDR3: CAISGGLEDGYTF
V: TRBV5-5; size: many; J: TRBJ2-7; D: NA; DNA: TGTGTCAGCAGCTTGGAGGCGACCTACGAGCAGTACTTC; CDR3: CVSSLEATYEQYF
V: TRBV7-2; size: many; J: TRBJ1-3; D: NA; DNA: TGTGCCAGCAGCCCCGAGACAGGACCTGGAAACACCATATATTTT; CDR3: CASSPETGPGNTIYF
V: TRBV7-2; size: many; J: TRBJ1-2; D: NA; DNA: TGTGCCAGCAGCTCCCTAAGACTAAACTATGGCTACACCTTC; CDR3: CASSSLRLNYGYTF
V: TRBV28; size: many; J: TRBJ1-2; D: NA; DNA: TGTGCCAGCAGCCCTTTCCTCTATGGCTACACCTTC; CDR3: CASSPFLYGYTF
V: TRBV7-2; size: many; J: TRBJ1-5; D: NA; DNA: TGTGCCAGCAGCTTAGGGCCTAGCAATCAGCCCCAGCATTTT; CDR3: CASSLGPSNQPQHF
V: TRBV7-2; size: medium-sized; J: TRBJ2-3; D: NA; DNA: TGTGCCAGCAGCTTAGGTTACACAGATACGCAGTATTTT; CDR3: CASSLGYTDTQYF
V: TRBV14; size: many; J: TRBJ2-7; D: NA; DNA: TGTGCCAGCAGCGACTCCCTCCTCTACGAGCAGTACTTC; CDR3: CASSDSLLYEQYF
V: TRBV2; size: many; J: TRBJ1-2; D: NA; DNA: TGTGCCAGCATATCAACAGGGAGTGGTGGCTACACCTTC; CDR3: CASISTGSGGYTF
V: TRBV4-3; size: many; J: TRBJ2-7; D: NA; DNA: TGCGCCAGCAGCCGGGACATCTTCTACGAGCAGTACTTC; CDR3: CASSRDIFYEQYF
V: TRBV20-1; size: many; J: TRBJ2-1; D: TRBD1; DNA: TGCAGTGCTCAGGGACAGGGTATTTACAATGAGCAGTTCTTC; CDR3: CSAQGQGIYNEQFF
V: TRBV7-2; size: many; J: TRBJ2-7; D: TRBD2; DNA: TGTGCCAGCAGCTCACCTGGCGGGGGAGGAGGTGGGGAGCAGTACTTC; CDR3: CASSSPGGGGGGEQYF
V: TRBV4-2; size: NA; J: TRBJ2-4; D: NA; DNA: TGTGCCAGCAGCCCGATAGAGCGGGACAGTGGCAACATGCAGTACTTC; CDR3: CASSPIERDSGNMQYF
V: TRBV6-1; size: NA; J: TRBJ2-5; D: TRBD1; DNA: TGTGCCAGCAGTGAAGCTACCGGGACAGGGGGAGAGACCCAGTACTTC; CDR3: CASSEATGTGGETQYF
V: TRBV19; size: many; J: TRBJ1-5; D: NA; DNA: TGTGCCAGTAGTATCCGGGATAGCAATCAGCCCCAGCATTTT; CDR3: CASSIRDSNQPQHF
V: TRBV19; size: many; J: TRBJ2-3; D: NA; DNA: TGTGCCAGTAGTTTAAGACAGGGCACAGATACGCAGTATTTT; CDR3: CASSLRQGTDTQYF
V: TRBV7-2; size: many; J: TRBJ2-3; D: NA; DNA: TGTGCCAGCAGCCCCCTAGGTGTCGGTAGCACAGATACGCAGTATTTT; CDR3: CASSPLGVGSTDTQYF
V: TRBV10-3; size: many; J: TRBJ1-1; D: TRBD1; DNA: TGTGCCATCATCCGGGACAGGGCCGAGAACACTGAAGCTTTCTTT; CDR3: CAIIRDRAENTEAFF
V: TRBV4-1; size: many; J: TRBJ2-3; D: NA; DNA: TGCGCCAGCAGCCAAGCGGTAGATTCTCGGGCCACAGATACGCAGTATTTT; CDR3: CASSQAVDSRATDTQYF
V: TRBV20-1; size: many; J: TRBJ1-2; D: NA; DNA: TGCAGTGCCCCCGGGGACGCTGGTAGTTTTGGGTATGGCTACACCTTC; CDR3: CSAPGDAGSFGYGYTF
V: TRBV7-8; size: many; J: TRBJ1-1; D: TRBD1; DNA: TGTGCCAGCAGCTTAGCCCTAGGACAGGGCGGATATGAAGCTTTCTTT; CDR3: CASSLALGQGGYEAFF
V: TRBV20-1; size: many; J: TRBJ2-7; D: TRBD2; DNA: TGCAGTGCTCCTTCAACTAGCGGGGGGGCTTACGAGCAGTACTTC; CDR3: CSAPSTSGGAYEQYF
V: TRBV19; size: many; J: TRBJ2-7; D: TRBD1; DNA: TGTGCCAGTAGTCCCGCCGGGACAGGGAAATACGAGCAGTACTTC; CDR3: CASSPAGTGKYEQYF
V: TRBV12-3/TRBV12-4; size: many; J: TRBJ1-5; D: NA; DNA: TGTGCCAGCAGTTTTCGGGGGGGCAATCAGCCCCAGCATTTT; CDR3: CASSFRGGNQPQHF
V: TRBV19; size: many; J: TRBJ2-1; D: NA; DNA: TGTGCCAGTAGTATACAGGGTTATGCCTACAATGAGCAGTTCTTC; CDR3: CASSIQGYAYNEQFF
V: TRBV10-3; size: many; J: TRBJ1-2; D: TRBD1; DNA: TGTGCCATCAGCTCCGGGACAGACTATGGCTACACCTTC; CDR3: CAISSGTDYGYTF
V: TRBV12-3/TRBV12-4; size: many; J: TRBJ2-5; D: NA; DNA: TGTGCCAGCAGTTTAACTCGGCCGCAAGAGACCCAGTACTTC; CDR3: CASSLTRPQETQYF
V: TRBV12-3/TRBV12-4; size: many; J: TRBJ1-5; D: NA; DNA: TGTGCCAGCAGTCGCGGCCCGAATCAGCCCCAGCATTTT; CDR3: CASSRGPNQPQHF
V: TRBV7-2; size: many; J: TRBJ2-2; D: NA; DNA: TGTGCCAGCAGCTTGTTTATGGGGGGAGCCGGGGAGCTGTTTTTT; CDR3: CASSLFMGGAGELFF
V: TRBV4-3; size: many; J: TRBJ2-3; D: NA; DNA: TGCGCCAGCAGCCAAGTCGGTAGCCGCAGCACAGATACGCAGTATTTT; CDR3: CASSQVGSRSTDTQYF